A single sample gave rise to the 17 T cell receptor beta chains below, sequenced in a study of T cell repertoires in cytomegalovirus infection. TCRdb used MiXCR to reprocess the reads, holding one entry per CDR3 protein. The sample holds 150,000 to 200,000 distinct CDR3 sequences; approximately 15% are singletons and the top ten take around 27%. Material: PBMCs. All receptors come from a human donor in good health (CMV status not recorded). Some clones in this sample may be carry-over from other donors' samples.

In its sample, this clonotype was seen many times. The chain couples TRBV7-2 to TRBJ1-1; TRBD1 might be the D (5 bases). The CDR3 is 15 amino acids. Germline V gives CDR1 SGHTA, CDR2 FQGNSA. V lost 1 base and J lost 4, with 13 bases in between. CDR3 nucleotides: TGTGCCAGCAGCTTAGGTAGCAGGGCGAGCACTGAAGCTTTCTTT. Its protein is CASSLGSRASTEAFF.

CDR3 DNA sequence: TGCAGCGTTGATCTAGGGCAGCGTGGCTACACCTTC. Encoded protein: CSVDLGQRGYTF. The rearrangement uses TRBV29-1 and TRBJ1-2; D uncertain. CDR1 is SQVTM and CDR2 is ANQGSEA in the germline V gene. V lost 3 bases, J lost 7 bases, and 12 bases lay in between. The CDR3 length is 12 residues.

A few counts support this clonotype. The chain combines TRBV5-1 with TRBJ1-1; the match to TRBD1 covers 8 bases. V dropped 1 base and J dropped 6; count of bases not matched to a gene: 11. The CDR3 spans 16 residues. Germline loops: CDR1 SGHRS, CDR2 YFSETQ. The CDR3 here is CASSLLSDRGGSEAFF. The DNA of the CDR3 is TGCGCCAGCAGCTTGCTTAGCGACAGGGGTGGGTCTGAAGCTTTCTTT.

This clonotype occurred a few times. This chain links TRBV28 with TRBJ2-1, with TRBD2 matching over 8 bases. Trimming at V came to 2 bases and at J to 6 bases, leaving 3 bases not matched to a gene. The CDR3 loop spans 14 amino acids. Germline loops: CDR1 MDHEN, CDR2 SYDVKM. The CDR3 is CASSLTREGNEQFF. The CDR3 coding sequence is TGTGCCAGCAGTTTAACTCGGGAGGGCAATGAGCAGTTCTTC.

Many counts were recorded for this clonotype. V and J are TRBV19 and TRBJ1-1; possible D gene TRBD1, 5 bases. Germline assignment: CDR1 LNHDA and CDR2 SQIVND (reference sequence). CDR3 length equals 15 residues. The V end was cut by 8 bases, the J end by 2 bases, with 18 bases between. DNA for the CDR3: TGTGCCAGTCAAATGTCGGGGCCCATAAACACTGAAGCTTTCTTT. Protein sequence: CASQMSGPINTEAFF. Filled out from reference TRBV19 and TRBJ1-1, the complete variable domain reads DGGITQSPKYLFRKEGQNVTLSCEQNLNHDAMYWYRQDPGQGLRLIYYSQIVNDFQKGDIAEGYSVSREKKESFPLTVTSAQKNPTAFYLCASQMSGPINTEAFFGQGTRLTVV.

Ten or more counts support this clonotype. V usage is TRBV20-1 and J usage is TRBJ1-2, with 12 bases lining up with TRBD1. V shed 1 base and J 8 bases; nucleotides not matched to a gene: 5. Germline values: CDR1 DFQATT, CDR2 SNEGSKA (reference sequence). The CDR3 sequence is 14 residues long. CDR3 in amino acids: CSARAGTGGEGYTF. Here the CDR3 DNA reads TGCAGTGCTAGAGCTGGGACAGGGGGCGAAGGCTACACCTTC.

The V call is TRBV29-1, the J call TRBJ1-2, with D tentatively TRBD1 (5 bases). The germline gives CDR1 SQVTM, CDR2 ANQGSEA. The CDR3 has 12 residues. V was pared by 3 bases and J by 8 bases, with 13 bases between. The CDR3: CSVDSGGYGYTF. CDR3 bases: TGCAGCGTTGATTCGGGGGGTTACGGCTACACCTTC.

This clonotype came up a few times. A read error may be the cause here, since a much bigger clone is one base away. The CDR3 reads CASSLDYMEAFF. The CDR3 region has the DNA TGTGCCAGCAGCTTAGACTACATGGAAGCTTTCTTT. This chain uses TRBV7-9 with TRBJ1-1; D unclear. In germline, CDR1 is SEHNR, CDR2 FQNEAQ (reference sequence). CDR3 length: 12 amino acids. V was clipped by 1 base and J by 8 bases, with 8 bases between them.

This sequence joins TRBV28 and TRBJ1-2; the match to TRBD1 covers 8 bases. V dropped 7 bases and J dropped 4; count of bases not matched to a gene: 14. This CDR3 has 16 amino acids. Germline CDR1 is MDHEN and CDR2 is SYDVKM. CDR3 nucleotides: TGTGCCAGCATCGGACCGCAAACAGGGGGGGCCTATGGCTACACCTTC. Protein sequence: CASIGPQTGGAYGYTF.

A few counts support this clonotype. The chain employs TRBV25-1 and TRBJ2-7; TRBD2 matches at 9 bases. The V segment lost 4 bases and the J segment 4 bases; nucleotides outside the gene matches: 14. The CDR3 spans 17 residues. Germline assignment: CDR1 MGHDK and CDR2 SYGVNS. In DNA, the CDR3 is TGTGCCAGCAGTGGGAGATTTAGAGGCGGGAGGGGATACGAGCAGTACTTC. It yields the protein CASSGRFRGGRGYEQYF.

Ten or more counts support this clonotype. The chain couples TRBV7-6 to TRBJ1-5; D may be TRBD1 (5 bases). The germline V gene encodes CDR1 SGHVS and CDR2 FNYEAQ. The V gene lost 5 bases and the J gene lost 1 base, with 15 bases spanning the gap. The CDR3 covers 16 residues. The CDR3 DNA is TGTGCCAGCAGCCCCGGGACCCTTGGCAGCAATCAGCCCCAGCATTTT. This gives the protein CASSPGTLGSNQPQHF.

This clonotype was seen ten or more times. The chain has TRBV28 and TRBJ2-5; 7 positions agree with TRBD1. CDR1 is MDHEN and CDR2 is SYDVKM in the germline V gene. Trimming cost V 5 bases and J 5 bases; bases outside gene matches: 8. The CDR3 consists of 14 residues. The CDR3 nucleotides are TGTGCCAGCAGTCCTACAGGGGAAATCGAGACCCAGTACTTC. It translates to CASSPTGEIETQYF.

The V and J genes are TRBV6-6 and TRBJ2-1; 12 nucleotides align to TRBD2. The V gene end was trimmed by 6 bases and the J gene end by 7 bases; junction bases not matched to a gene: 7. Looked up from germline, CDR1 is MNHNY and CDR2 is SVGAGI (reference sequence). This CDR3 spans 15 amino acids. The CDR3 region is CASSPGLAGRNEQFF. CDR3 DNA sequence: TGTGCCAGCAGCCCGGGACTAGCGGGCAGAAATGAGCAGTTCTTC.

About this clonotype: This may arise from a read error, as a much more abundant clone is one base away. The chain carries TRBV12-5 and TRBJ2-1; 8 bases match TRBD2. With 6 bases clipped from V and 6 bases from J, the junction kept 10 bases outside the gene matches. CDR1 and CDR2 from the germline V gene are LGHNT and FRNRAP. The CDR3 is 15 amino acids. The CDR3 DNA reads TGTGCTAGTGGGAGACGCCTAGCGGGCAGCAATGAGCAGTTCTTC. Its translation: CASGRRLAGSNEQFF.

This clonotype has just a few counts. The genes are TRBV29-1 and TRBJ2-2, with TRBD1 identical over 10 bases. The CDR3 spans 15 residues. Germline V gives CDR1 SQVTM, CDR2 ANQGSEA. With V trimmed by 5 bases and J by 7 bases, 10 bases remained unmatched. The DNA of the CDR3 is TGCAGCGTTCGGTCCCGGGACAGGGGTGGCGGGGAGCTGTTTTTT. Amino acids: CSVRSRDRGGGELFF.

This clonotype was detected ten times or more. The V gene is TRBV4-2, the J gene TRBJ2-2, with no clear D. The V gene lost 1 base and the J gene lost 6 bases, with 6 bases spanning the gap. The germline CDR1 and CDR2 sequences are LGHNA and YNFKEQ. This CDR3 has 13 amino acids. The CDR3, as DNA: TGTGCCAGCAGCCAAGCGTCCCCCGGGGAGCTGTTTTTT. It yields the protein CASSQASPGELFF.

This clonotype was detected ten times or more. The V gene is TRBV7-9, the J gene TRBJ1-1, with D unresolved. The CDR3 runs to 15 residues. V shed 2 bases and J shed 3 bases, with 13 bases lying between them. Germline V gene data show CDR1 as SEHNR and CDR2 as FQNEAQ (reference sequence). CDR3 in amino acids: CASSLIFPRDTEAFF. CDR3 DNA: TGTGCCAGCAGCTTAATTTTTCCGCGGGACACTGAAGCTTTCTTT.